This T cell receptor (beta chain) was sequenced during a study of tumor-infiltrating lymphocytes in oesophageal squamous cell carcinoma. The CDR3 covers 15 residues. Germline V CDR1 and CDR2: SEHNR, FQNEAQ (reference sequence). V lost 1 base, J lost 0 bases, and 10 bases lay in between. This clonotype is medium-sized. MiXCR, run by TCRdb on the PCR reads, gives a single entry per CDR3 protein. This sample yields 20,000 to 25,000 distinct CDR3 sequences, of which around 39% are seen a single time; about 12% belongs to the top ten. This rearrangement joins TRBV7-9 to TRBJ2-7, with a possible D match to TRBD1 (6 bases). The receptor comes from a male donor with esophageal squamous cell carcinoma. The sample comprised esophageal tumor tissue. CDR3 loop: CASSLVGAPSYEQYF. CDR3 DNA sequence: TGTGCCAGCAGCTTAGTGGGGGCCCCCTCCTACGAGCAGTACTTC.